The clone carrying this TCR beta chain was detected ten times or more. Its antigen remains unknown. These data are taken from a study of early T cells in non-severe SARS-CoV-2 infection. Study-level information: Bulk RNA taken from unsorted whole blood was sequenced, leaving chains unpaired. Findings and limits, study-wide: The matching step, a VDJdb search, favored anti-spike CD8 responses and missed private and CD4 specificities.

Molecules of cDNA were individually given unique molecular identifiers that were attached to them. TCRdb reprocessed the 5' RACE reads with MiXCR, giving one entry per CDR3 protein. The profile shows about 21,000 distinct CDR3 sequences, 4.5% to 5% of them singletons. The CDR3 runs 13 residues. Germline trimming cut 3 bases from V and 7 bases from J; bases unmatched to any gene: 1. The chain recombines TRBV12-3 or TRBV12-4 with TRBJ1-5, with 9 bases aligning to TRBD1. The TCR was taken from an adult who was a healthcare worker with PCR-confirmed SARS-CoV-2 infection or an uninfected control (not recorded which). Input material: whole blood. CDR3 sequence reads: CASSLTGGQPQHF. The CDR3 DNA reads as TGTGCCAGCAGTTTGACAGGGGGACAGCCCCAGCATTTT.